The 29 T cell receptor beta chains reported below all come from one sample, sequenced in a study of blood T cell repertoires in COVID-19. Assay used: immunoSEQ multiplex PCR; TCRdb lists only in-frame clones, some missing. The sample includes about 120,000 clones, 85% to 90% of them seen just once. Sequenced material: peripheral blood. The receptors stem from a human donor with acute or convalescent COVID-19. The donor label of this sample is uncertain.

This clone was counted between two and nine times. The rearrangement joins TRBV7-9 to TRBJ1-2, with D perhaps TRBD1 (5 bases). With 5 bases removed from V and 2 bases from J, the gap between germline ends came to 18 bases. Looked up from germline, CDR1 is SEHNR and CDR2 is FQNEAQ (reference sequence). The CDR3 loop spans 16 amino acids. CDR3 protein: CASSHTGWGVNYGYTF. The CDR3 region has the DNA TGTGCCAGCAGCCACACCGGTTGGGGGGTCAACTATGGCTACACCTTC.

This clone was seen only a few times. The genes are TRBV6-5 and TRBJ2-2; D not certain. Per the germline V gene, CDR1 is MNHEY and CDR2 is SVGAGI. V was cut by 6 bases and J by 4 bases, with 3 bases left in between. The CDR3 contains 11 residues. CDR3: CASSSTGELFF. CDR3 sequence (DNA): TGTGCCAGCAGCTCCACCGGGGAGCTGTTTTTT.

The rearrangement links TRBV6-6 to TRBJ2-7; TRBD1 agrees at 7 bases. This CDR3 spans 14 amino acids. Germline CDR1 MNHNY, CDR2 SVGAGI (reference sequence). V shed 2 bases and J 2 bases; nucleotides not matched to a gene: 3. CDR3 bases: TGTGCCAGCAGTTACCCTGGGACAGCCTACGAGCAGTACTTC. Amino acid sequence: CASSYPGTAYEQYF.

The V and J genes are TRBV7-9 and TRBJ2-1; no clear D gene. Germline-derived CDR1 and CDR2 are SEHNR and FQNEAQ (reference sequence). CDR3 length equals 13 residues. Trimming pared 0 bases from V and 9 bases from J, leaving 9 bases between. The CDR3: CASSLALTTEQFF. Written as DNA, the CDR3 is TGTGCCAGCAGCTTAGCGCTGACAACTGAGCAGTTCTTC.

The CDR3 reads CASSLSWTGGYGYTF. In nucleotides, the CDR3 is TGTGCCAGCAGTTTATCGTGGACAGGGGGCTATGGCTACACCTTC. V gene TRBV27 combines with J gene TRBJ1-2; 10 bases fit TRBD1. Germline V gene sequence: CDR1 MNHEY, CDR2 SMNVEV (reference sequence). The CDR3 covers 15 residues. The V gene end was trimmed by 0 bases and the J gene end by 4 bases; junction bases not matched to a gene: 2.

J is TRBJ2-7 and V is TRBV6-6; 8 nucleotides match TRBD1. The germline V gene encodes CDR1 MNHNY and CDR2 SVGAGI (reference sequence). V lost 6 bases, J lost 4 bases, and 8 bases stayed unmatched. This CDR3 is built from 14 residues. The CDR3 spells CASRPGTGRYEQYF. The CDR3 DNA is TGTGCCAGCAGGCCGGGGACAGGTAGATACGAGCAGTACTTC.

This clone was observed a single time. The CDR3 DNA sequence: TGTGCCAGCTCACCAGGGACTCACCTAGAGACCCAGTACTTC. Protein sequence: CASSPGTHLETQYF. The genes are TRBV18 and TRBJ2-5; maybe TRBD2 (6 bases). The V end was cut by 2 bases, the J end by 4 bases, with 11 bases between. This CDR3 is built from 14 residues. Germline CDR1 KGHSH, CDR2 LQKENI.

The rearrangement uses TRBV5-1 and TRBJ2-2, with 9 bases fitting TRBD2. The germline V gene encodes CDR1 SGHRS and CDR2 YFSETQ. V shed 6 bases and J 4 bases; nucleotides not matched to a gene: 7. This CDR3 contains 15 residues. The CDR3 is CASNLAGTLTGELFF. The CDR3 nucleotides are TGCGCCAGCAACCTAGCGGGGACCCTCACCGGGGAGCTGTTTTTT.

The genes are TRBV7-9 and TRBJ1-6; 7 bases align to TRBD1. Germline V gene lookup returns CDR1 SEHNR and CDR2 FQNEAQ (reference sequence). The CDR3 covers 18 residues. Trimming took 4 bases from V and 1 from J; bases not matched to a gene: 10. This chain's CDR3 is CASSSSVGGGSYNSPLHF. The CDR3, as DNA: TGTGCCAGCAGCTCCTCGGTAGGGGGCGGGTCCTATAATTCACCCCTCCACTTT.

The V gene is TRBV28, the J gene TRBJ2-7, with no clear D. This CDR3 comprises 15 residues. V was clipped by 5 bases and J by 3 bases, with 17 bases between them. The V gene's germline CDR1 is MDHEN and CDR2 SYDVKM. This chain's CDR3 is CASSTTGSYIYEQYF. The CDR3 coding sequence is TGTGCCAGCAGTACGACCGGGTCTTACATCTACGAGCAGTACTTC.

The chain combines TRBV11-2 with TRBJ1-2; a possible D gene is TRBD1 (5 bases). The germline V and J ends were trimmed by 0 bases and 5 bases, with 7 bases remaining between them. The CDR3 is made up of 13 amino acids. The germline gives CDR1 SGHAT, CDR2 FQNNGV. CDR3 sequence: CASSLDRQYGYTF. The CDR3 bases are TGTGCCAGCAGCTTAGATCGACAGTATGGCTACACCTTC.

The chain combines TRBV7-2 with TRBJ2-3, with 11 positions matching TRBD2. The J segment lost 5 bases and the V segment lost 1 base, leaving 2 bases of the junction unmatched. Germline assignment: CDR1 SGHTA and CDR2 FQGNSA. The CDR3 extends over 15 amino acids. CDR3 sequence reads: CASSLGLAGRDTQYF. The DNA of the CDR3 is TGTGCCAGCAGCTTAGGACTAGCGGGGCGAGATACGCAGTATTTT.

V gene TRBV11-2 combines with J gene TRBJ2-3; a weak D match, TRBD2 (5 bases). The V end lost 5 bases, the J end lost 7 bases, and 19 bases lay between the germline ends. The germline V gene has CDR1 SGHAT and CDR2 FQNNGV. The CDR3 is made up of 15 amino acids. The CDR3 region has the DNA TGTGCCAGCAGCCCGACTAATTCCGCTTCGAATACGCAGTATTTT. As protein: CASSPTNSASNTQYF.

The chain couples TRBV7-9 to TRBJ2-5, with 7 nucleotides matching TRBD2. J lost 1 base, V lost 2 bases, and 7 bases had no gene match. Germline V gene sequence: CDR1 SEHNR, CDR2 FQNEAQ (reference sequence). The CDR3 runs 16 residues. The CDR3 is CASSLPAGAGQETQYF. In nucleotides, the CDR3 is TGTGCCAGCAGCTTACCGGCGGGAGCGGGCCAAGAGACCCAGTACTTC.

The rearrangement joins TRBV18 to TRBJ1-2; a possible D gene is TRBD1 (6 bases). In germline, CDR1 is KGHSH, CDR2 LQKENI. This CDR3 is 15 amino acids long. Deletions cut 3 bases from V and 4 bases from J, with 15 bases between. CDR3 DNA: TGTGCCAGCTCACCCTACAGGGAGATCGGCTATGGCTACACCTTC. As protein: CASSPYREIGYGYTF.

The rearrangement joins TRBV7-2 to TRBJ1-3; D unclear. Trimming stripped 2 bases from V and 1 base from J, with 12 bases between. The CDR3 is 16 residues long. CDR1 and CDR2 (germline): SGHTA, FQGNSA. DNA of the CDR3: TGTGCCAGCAGCTTAAACATTGCGGGATCTGGAAACACCATATATTTT. It yields the protein CASSLNIAGSGNTIYF. Using reference TRBV7-2 and TRBJ1-3 for the parts outside the CDR3, the full variable domain is GAGVSQSPSNKVTEKGKDVELRCDPISGHTALYWYRQSLGQGLEFLIYFQGNSAPDKSGLPSDRFSAERTGGSVSTLTIQRTQQEDSAVYLCASSLNIAGSGNTIYFGEGSWLTVV.

The chain couples TRBV6-5 to TRBJ1-5; D not certain. The CDR3 length is 15 residues. V was trimmed by 10 bases and J by 3 bases, leaving 19 bases between them. Per germline, CDR1 MNHEY and CDR2 SVGAGI. CDR3 amino acids: CATALWEGANQPQHF. Here the CDR3 DNA reads TGTGCCACCGCTTTATGGGAGGGTGCCAATCAGCCCCAGCATTTT.

V and J are TRBV30 and TRBJ1-3; 7 nucleotides align to TRBD1. Germline assignment: CDR1 GTSNPN and CDR2 SVGIG (reference sequence). J was trimmed by 4 bases and V by 5 bases; bases with no gene match: 5. CDR3 length: 13 amino acids. The CDR3, as DNA: TGTGCCTGGGGGGGACAGTCAGGAAACACCATATATTTT. Translation: CAWGGQSGNTIYF.

This chain joins TRBV18 and TRBJ1-4; TRBD1 matches at 9 bases. Germline lookup yields CDR1 KGHSH and CDR2 LQKENI. This CDR3 region has 14 residues. V lost 3 bases and J lost 8; bases outside the gene matches: 4. The CDR3 sequence: CASSPGQGIEKLFF. As DNA, the CDR3 is TGTGCCAGCTCACCGGGACAGGGAATCGAAAAACTGTTTTTT.

J is TRBJ1-1 and V is TRBV6-5, with D hard to call. Germline CDR1 and CDR2: MNHEY and SVGAGI. This CDR3 is built from 13 residues. The ends were cut back, 1 base at V and 3 bases at J, with 6 bases in the middle. CDR3: CASSYYIYTEAFF. As DNA, the CDR3 is TGTGCCAGCAGTTACTACATCTACACTGAAGCTTTCTTT.

The chain employs TRBV19 and TRBJ2-5; 8 bases map to TRBD2. This CDR3 comprises 14 residues. Germline CDR1 reads LNHDA; CDR2 reads SQIVND (reference sequence). The V gene end was trimmed by 3 bases and the J gene end by 5 bases; junction bases not matched to a gene: 5. The CDR3 is CASSIPGGEETQYF. CDR3 bases: TGTGCCAGTAGTATCCCGGGAGGGGAGGAGACCCAGTACTTC. Looking up the rest from reference TRBV19 and TRBJ2-5 gives the full variable domain: DGGITQSPKYLFRKEGQNVTLSCEQNLNHDAMYWYRQDPGQGLRLIYYSQIVNDFQKGDIAEGYSVSREKKESFPLTVTSAQKNPTAFYLCASSIPGGEETQYFGPGTRLLVL.

In its sample, this clone was seen once. The rearrangement joins TRBV25-1 to TRBJ2-7; perhaps TRBD1 as D (8 bases). This CDR3 region has 15 residues. CDR1 is MGHDK, CDR2 SYGVNS, per germline. The V end was cut by 2 bases, the J end by 4 bases, with 15 bases between. CDR3 in amino acids: CASSEGTGGAYEQYF. The DNA for the CDR3 is TGTGCCAGCAGTGAAGGTACAGGGGGGGCATACGAGCAGTACTTC.

The genes are TRBV6-5 and TRBJ1-1, with D perhaps TRBD1 (5 bases). V lost 6 bases to trimming and J lost 4 bases, with 15 bases between them. The CDR3 contains 14 residues. Germline values: CDR1 MNHEY, CDR2 SVGAGI. The DNA of the CDR3 is TGTGCCAGCAGCTTCCTCGGAGACAGCACTGAAGCTTTCTTT. It encodes CASSFLGDSTEAFF.

This chain joins TRBV7-8 and TRBJ1-2; 8 bases agree with TRBD1. V lost 5 bases, J lost 4 bases, and 9 bases stayed unmatched. CDR3 length equals 15 residues. Germline lookup yields CDR1 SGHVS and CDR2 FQNEAQ. The DNA of the CDR3 is TGTGCCAGCAGCCGAACAGGGGGGGTAGGCTATGGCTACACCTTC. Translation: CASSRTGGVGYGYTF.

In this sample, this clone turned up once. V and J are TRBV28 and TRBJ1-1; TRBD1 might be the D (6 bases). The germline V and J ends were trimmed by 7 bases and 9 bases, with 21 bases remaining between them. This CDR3 has 14 residues. CDR1 MDHEN and CDR2 SYDVKM come from the germline V gene. CDR3 bases: TGTGCCAGCACCGTAAGGACAGTTACACTGCAAGCTTTCTTT. Translation: CASTVRTVTLQAFF.

The V call is TRBV3-1 (or the pseudogene TRBV3-2), the J call TRBJ2-3; TRBD1 is a possible D gene (5 bases). Per germline, CDR1 LGHDT and CDR2 YNNKEL (reference sequence). This CDR3 has 17 residues. V lost 2 bases and J lost 0, with 15 bases in between. The DNA of the CDR3 is TGTGCCAGCAGCCAAAAAAGGGGCGCGTGGAGCACAGATACGCAGTATTTT. Translated: CASSQKRGAWSTDTQYF.

This clone showed up just once. The rearrangement joins TRBV20-1 to TRBJ2-5; the D is unclear. The length of the CDR3 is 11 residues. Germline CDR1 and CDR2: DFQATT and SNEGSKA (reference sequence). V lost 3 bases to trimming and J lost 1 base, with 3 bases between them. CDR3 loop: CSASIQETQYF. As DNA, the CDR3 is TGCAGTGCTAGCATCCAAGAGACCCAGTACTTC.

The CDR3, as DNA: TGTGCCAGCAGCGTCCCAGATACCGAAAAACTGTTTTTT. It encodes CASSVPDTEKLFF. V and J are TRBV6-2 or TRBV6-3 and TRBJ1-4; D is uncertain. Trimming took 6 bases from V and 8 from J, leaving 13 bases between them. The germline V gene has CDR1 MNHEY and CDR2 SVGEGT. The CDR3 contains 13 residues.

This clone was found once. V is TRBV7-9 and J is TRBJ1-2; tentatively, D is TRBD1 (5 bases). Germline V gene data show CDR1 as SEHNR and CDR2 as FQNEAQ (reference sequence). The ends were cut back, 8 bases at V and 8 bases at J, with 24 bases in the middle. The CDR3 contains 15 residues. The CDR3 protein is CASARGSHQGWGYTF. In DNA form, the CDR3 reads TGTGCCAGCGCGCGGGGGAGTCATCAGGGTTGGGGCTACACCTTC.